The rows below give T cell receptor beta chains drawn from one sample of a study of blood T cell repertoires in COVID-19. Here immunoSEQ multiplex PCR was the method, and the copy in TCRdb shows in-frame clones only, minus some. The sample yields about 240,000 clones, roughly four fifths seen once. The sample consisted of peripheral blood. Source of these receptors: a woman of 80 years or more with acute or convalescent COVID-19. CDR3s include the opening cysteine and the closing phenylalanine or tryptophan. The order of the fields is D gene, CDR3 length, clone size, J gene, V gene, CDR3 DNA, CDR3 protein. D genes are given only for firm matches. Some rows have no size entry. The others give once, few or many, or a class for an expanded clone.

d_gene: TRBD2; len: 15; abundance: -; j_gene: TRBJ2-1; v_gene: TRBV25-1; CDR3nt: TGTGCCAGCAGCCTACTAGCGGGGGGGGACAATGAGCAGTTCTTC; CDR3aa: CASSLLAGGDNEQFF
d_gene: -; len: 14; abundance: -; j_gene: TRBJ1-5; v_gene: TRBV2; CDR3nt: TGTGCCAGCAGTCCCGGGACACAAAATCAGCCCCAGCATTTT; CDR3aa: CASSPGTQNQPQHF
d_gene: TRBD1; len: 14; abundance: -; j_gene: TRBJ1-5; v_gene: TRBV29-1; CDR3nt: TGCAGCGCCGGGGGGGACAGCACAGACGGGCCCCAGCATTTT; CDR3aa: CSAGGDSTDGPQHF
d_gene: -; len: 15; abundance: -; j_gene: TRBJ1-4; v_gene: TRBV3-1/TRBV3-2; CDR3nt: TGTGCCAGCAGCTTGGCAGGGTTCCCTAATGAAAAACTGTTTTTT; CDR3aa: CASSLAGFPNEKLFF
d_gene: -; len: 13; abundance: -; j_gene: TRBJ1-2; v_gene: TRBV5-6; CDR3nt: TGTGCCAGCAGCCACAGGGATCGGAGTGGCTACACCTTC; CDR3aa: CASSHRDRSGYTF
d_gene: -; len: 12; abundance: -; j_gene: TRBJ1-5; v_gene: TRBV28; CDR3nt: TGTGCCAGCAAGGCGGTCAATCAGCCCCAGCATTTT; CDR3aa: CASKAVNQPQHF
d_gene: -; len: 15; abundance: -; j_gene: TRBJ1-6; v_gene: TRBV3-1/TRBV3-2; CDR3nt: TGTGCCAGCAGCCAAGACGAGGGCCGGAGCTCACCCCTCCACTTT; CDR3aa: CASSQDEGRSSPLHF
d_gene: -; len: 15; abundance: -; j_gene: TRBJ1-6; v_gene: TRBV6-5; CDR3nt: TGTGCCAGCCAGACCGGACAGACTTATAATTCACCCCTCCACTTT; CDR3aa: CASQTGQTYNSPLHF
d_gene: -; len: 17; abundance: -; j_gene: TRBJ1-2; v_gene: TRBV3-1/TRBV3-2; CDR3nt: TGTGCCAGCAGCCAAGAACAGGACCTTATTTCGAACTATGGCTACACCTTC; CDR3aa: CASSQEQDLISNYGYTF
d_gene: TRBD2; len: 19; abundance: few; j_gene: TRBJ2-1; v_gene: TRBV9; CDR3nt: TGTGCCAGCAGCGCCACTAGCGGGGGGGCCGAATGGGTGGTCCATGAGCAGTTCTTC; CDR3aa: CASSATSGGAEWVVHEQFF
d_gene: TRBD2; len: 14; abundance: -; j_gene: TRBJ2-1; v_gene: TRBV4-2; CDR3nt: TGTGCCAGCAGCCAAGAGGGGGGGTACAATGAGCAGTTCTTC; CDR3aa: CASSQEGGYNEQFF
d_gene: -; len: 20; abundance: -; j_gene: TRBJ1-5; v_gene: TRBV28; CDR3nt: TGTGCCAGCAGTGACTATTTCGGAGGACTATATACGTATAGCAATCAGCCCCAGCATTTT; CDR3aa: CASSDYFGGLYTYSNQPQHF
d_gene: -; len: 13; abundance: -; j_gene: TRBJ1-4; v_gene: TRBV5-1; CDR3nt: TGCGCCAGCAGCTTTACGATCCGGGAAAAACTGTTTTTT; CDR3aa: CASSFTIREKLFF
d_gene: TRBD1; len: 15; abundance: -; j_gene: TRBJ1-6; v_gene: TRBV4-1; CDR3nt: TGCGCCAGCAGCCAAGGACAGGGAACTAATTCACCCCTCCACTTT; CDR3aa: CASSQGQGTNSPLHF
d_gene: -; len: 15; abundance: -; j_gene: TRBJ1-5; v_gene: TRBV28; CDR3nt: TGTGCCAGCACCAGGGGACCCAATAGCAATCAGCCCCAGCATTTT; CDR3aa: CASTRGPNSNQPQHF
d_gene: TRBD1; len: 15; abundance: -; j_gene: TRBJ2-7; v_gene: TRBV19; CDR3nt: TGTGCCAGTAGCTTTCCCGGACAGGGTAGAGACGAGCAGTACTTC; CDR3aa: CASSFPGQGRDEQYF
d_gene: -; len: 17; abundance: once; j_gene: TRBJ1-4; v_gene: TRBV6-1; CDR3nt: TGTGCCAGCAGTGGGGCAGTTTTTGATCGGAGGGGTGAAAAACTGTTTTTT; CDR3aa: CASSGAVFDRRGEKLFF
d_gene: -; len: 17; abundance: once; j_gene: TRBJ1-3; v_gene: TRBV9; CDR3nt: TGTGCCAGCAGCCCCTCACCTAAGACAAACTCTGGAAACACCATATATTTT; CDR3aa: CASSPSPKTNSGNTIYF
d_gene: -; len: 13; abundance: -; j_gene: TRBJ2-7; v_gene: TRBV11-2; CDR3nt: TGTGCCAGCAGCCCCCGGGAAACCTACGAGCAGTACTTC; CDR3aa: CASSPRETYEQYF
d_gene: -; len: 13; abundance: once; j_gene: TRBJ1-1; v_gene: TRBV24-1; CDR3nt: TGTGCCACCAGTGATTGGGGGGACACTGAAGCTTTCTTT; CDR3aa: CATSDWGDTEAFF
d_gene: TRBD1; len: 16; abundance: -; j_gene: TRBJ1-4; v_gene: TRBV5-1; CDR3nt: TGCGCCAGCAGCCTAATACCGGGACAGATTAATGAAAAACTGTTTTTT; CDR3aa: CASSLIPGQINEKLFF
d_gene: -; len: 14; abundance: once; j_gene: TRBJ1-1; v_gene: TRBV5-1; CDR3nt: TGCGCCAGCAGCTTGGCGGGGGGCGAGACTGAAGCTTTCTTT; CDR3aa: CASSLAGGETEAFF
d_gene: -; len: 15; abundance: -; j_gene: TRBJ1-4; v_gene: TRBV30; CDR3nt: TGTGCCTGGAGTGTAAGCGGGGCAACTAATGAAAAACTGTTTTTT; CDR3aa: CAWSVSGATNEKLFF
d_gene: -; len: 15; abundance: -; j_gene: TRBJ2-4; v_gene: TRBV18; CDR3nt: TGTGCCAGCTCACCCACGGCAGGGTCCAAAAACATTCAGTACTTC; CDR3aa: CASSPTAGSKNIQYF
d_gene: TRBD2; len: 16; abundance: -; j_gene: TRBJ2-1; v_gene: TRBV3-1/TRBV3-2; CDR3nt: TGTGCCAGCAGCCAAGATCTCGGCGGGGGGGCCGGTGAGCAGTTCTTC; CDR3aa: CASSQDLGGGAGEQFF
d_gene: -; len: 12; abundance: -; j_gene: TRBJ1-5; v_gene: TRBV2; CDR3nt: TGTGCCAGCGGGAGTTTGAATCAGCCCCAGCATTTT; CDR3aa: CASGSLNQPQHF
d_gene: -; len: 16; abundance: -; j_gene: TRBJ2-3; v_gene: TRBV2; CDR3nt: TGTGCCAGCAGTGGTAGCTACGAATATTCCACAGATACGCAGTATTTT; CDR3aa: CASSGSYEYSTDTQYF